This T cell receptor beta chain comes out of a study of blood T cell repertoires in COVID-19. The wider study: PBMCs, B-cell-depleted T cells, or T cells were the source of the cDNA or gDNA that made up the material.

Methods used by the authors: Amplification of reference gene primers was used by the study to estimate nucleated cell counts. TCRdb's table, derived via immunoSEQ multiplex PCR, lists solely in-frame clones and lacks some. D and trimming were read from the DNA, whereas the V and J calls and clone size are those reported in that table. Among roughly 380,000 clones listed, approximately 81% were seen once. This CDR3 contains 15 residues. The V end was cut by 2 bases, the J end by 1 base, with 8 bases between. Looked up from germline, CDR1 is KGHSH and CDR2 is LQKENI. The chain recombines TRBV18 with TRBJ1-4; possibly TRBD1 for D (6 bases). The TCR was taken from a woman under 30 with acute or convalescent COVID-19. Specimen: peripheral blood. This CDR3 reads CASSPEGVTNEKLFF. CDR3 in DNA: TGTGCCAGCTCACCAGAGGGGGTAACTAATGAAAAACTGTTTTTT.